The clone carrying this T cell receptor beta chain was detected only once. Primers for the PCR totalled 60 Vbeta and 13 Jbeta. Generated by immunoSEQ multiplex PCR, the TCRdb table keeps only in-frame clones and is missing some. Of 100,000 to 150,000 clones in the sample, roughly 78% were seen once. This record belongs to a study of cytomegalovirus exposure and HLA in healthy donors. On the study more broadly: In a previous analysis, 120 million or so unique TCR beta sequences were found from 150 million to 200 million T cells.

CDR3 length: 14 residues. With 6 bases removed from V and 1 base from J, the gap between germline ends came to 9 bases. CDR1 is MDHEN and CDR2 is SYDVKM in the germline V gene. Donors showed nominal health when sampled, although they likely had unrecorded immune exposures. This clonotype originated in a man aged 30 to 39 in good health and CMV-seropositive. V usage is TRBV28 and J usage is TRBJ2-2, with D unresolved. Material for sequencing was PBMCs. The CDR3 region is CASSQHLNTGELFF. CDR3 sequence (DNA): TGTGCCAGCAGCCAACATTTGAACACCGGGGAGCTGTTTTTT.